Described below is a single T cell receptor (beta chain) sequence and its context. Its cognate antigen is unknown. The table came from immunoSEQ multiplex PCR; TCRdb's copy has only in-frame clones and leaves some out. The sample holds about 57,000 clones, approximately 80% seen once. These data originate in a study of memory CD4+ T cells and cytomegalovirus serostatus. Study overall: Donors were healthy Belgian adults, under 10 CMV seropositive and 24 seronegative. Study-wide results and caveats: CMV serostatus prediction reached median AUC about 0.95, or 0.9 with US-trained model. CD4+ memory repertoires contained about two fifths of the roughly 160 reported CMV TCRbeta sequences.

The CDR3 loop spans 20 amino acids. Deletions cut 0 bases from V and 2 bases from J, with 20 bases between. CDR1 is SGHAT and CDR2 is FQNNGV in the germline V gene. The sort gate was single viable CD3+CD4+CD8-CD45RO+ cells for memory CD4+ T cells. Sequencing was carried out using memory CD4+ T cells from blood. The V gene is TRBV11-2, the J gene TRBJ2-6; no reliable D call. The clonotype originates from an adult in good health and CMV-seronegative. CDR3 sequence reads: CASSLDSTLRLATGANVLTF. The DNA for the CDR3 is TGTGCCAGCAGCTTAGATTCAACCCTACGCTTAGCCACTGGGGCCAACGTCCTGACTTTC.